Each of the 28 T cell receptor gamma chains below was sequenced from the same sample in a study of gamma delta lymphoproliferative disorders and STAT genes. TCRdb reapplied CATT to the multiplex PCR reads. The sample has about 860 gamma-chain clones, 15% to 20% seen once. Genomic DNA from isolated PBMCs served as the sequencing template. Sample: blood. The source is a human donor in good health.

Relative to its sample, this clone is medium-sized. The rearrangement joins TRGV3 to TRGJ1 or TRGJ2. The J gene, missing from TCRdb, was assigned here through DNA to germline matching. The CDR3 is 14 residues long. The trim removed 0 bases at V and 2 bases at J, leaving 4 bases unmatched. Germline V gene sequence: CDR1 VTNTFY, CDR2 YDVSTARD (reference sequence). The CDR3, as DNA: TGTGCCACCTGGGACAGGCATGATTATTATAAGAAACTCTTT. It encodes CATWDRHDYYKKLF.

In its sample, this clone ranks as medium-sized. The chain recombines TRGV2 with TRGJ1 or TRGJ2. TCRdb does not report a J gene; here it was assigned by matching the DNA to germline references. V lost 3 bases and J lost 11; bases outside the gene matches: 10. The CDR3 covers 12 residues. Per the germline V gene, CDR1 is EGSNGY and CDR2 is YDSYNSKV. CDR3 protein: CATWDRFVEKLF. The DNA of the CDR3 is TGTGCCACCTGGGACCGATTTGTTGAGAAACTCTTT.

This clone ranks as large. V and J are TRGV2 and TRGJP2. In the absence of a J gene in TCRdb, the DNA was matched to germline to assign it here. The CDR3 spans 15 residues. Unmatched junction bases numbered 5, after V lost 1 base and J lost 3 bases. CDR1 EGSNGY and CDR2 YDSYNSKV come from the germline V gene. The CDR3 DNA follows: TGTGCCACCTGGGACGGCCAAGGTAGTGATTGGATCAAGACGTTT. Translation: CATWDGQGSDWIKTF.

Only a few counts were recorded for this clone. A far larger clone differs by one base, so this is likely a read error. Other DNA sequences of this sample code for an identical CDR3. V gene TRGV11 combines with J gene TRGJP2. No J segment appears in TCRdb, so it was assigned here by matching the sequence to germline. TRGV11 is reported as an ORF; its role is uncertain. This CDR3 is 17 amino acids long. CDR3 residues: CTTVPAGLVGRDWIKTF. CDR3 DNA: TGTACCACCGTGCCTGCTGGATTAGTTGGTCGTGATTGGATCAAGACGTTT.

This clone rates as medium-sized (0.01 to 0.1%). The chain has TRGV5 and TRGJ1 or TRGJ2. TCRdb offers no J gene call, so here the DNA was matched to germline to obtain one. The J segment lost 7 bases and the V segment lost 2 bases, leaving 11 bases of the junction unmatched. Per the germline V gene, CDR1 is VINAFY and CDR2 is YDVSNSKD. The CDR3 consists of 14 residues. Here the CDR3 reads CATWDKSRGYKKLF. The CDR3 region has the DNA TGTGCCACCTGGGACAAATCGCGGGGGTATAAGAAACTCTTT.

Relative to its sample, this clone is large. The chain employs TRGV11 and TRGJ1 or TRGJ2. Assignment of the J gene here rests on matching the DNA to germline, because TCRdb gives none. TRGV11 is given ORF status, its function remaining uncertain. There are 17 residues in the CDR3. J was trimmed by 0 bases and V by 2 bases; bases with no gene match: 10. The CDR3 sequence: CACWIRLENSNYYKKLF. CDR3 nucleotide sequence: TGTGCCTGCTGGATTAGGCTCGAGAATTCGAATTATTATAAGAAACTCTTT.

Sample share makes this clone medium-sized. The CDR3 loop reads CATWANYYKKLF. The CDR3 DNA sequence: TGTGCCACCTGGGCGAATTATTATAAGAAACTCTTT. V and J are TRGV2 and TRGJ1 or TRGJ2. In the absence of a J gene in TCRdb, the DNA was matched to germline to assign it here. CDR3 length: 12 residues. Trimming took 5 bases from V and 0 from J; bases not matched to a gene: 1. CDR1 and CDR2 (germline): EGSNGY, YDSYNSKV.

On this clone itself: The limits of the CDR3 on the DNA are not certain, so only TCRdb's listed CDR3 is given. The V gene call reads TRGV11; no J gene was called. TRGV11 is sorted into the ORF group, with uncertain function. The CDR3 extends over 15 residues, inclusive of both ends. This CDR3 reads CTTVPAVSLYYKKLF.

This clone rates as large (0.1 to 1%). The chain has TRGV3 and TRGJ1 or TRGJ2. The J gene is absent in TCRdb and was assigned here via DNA matching to germline. Trimming at V came to 3 bases and at J to 1 base, leaving 6 bases not matched to a gene. The CDR3 extends over 14 amino acids. CDR1 and CDR2 (germline): VTNTFY, YDVSTARD (reference sequence). CDR3 nucleotides: TGTGCCACCTGGGACTGGGTAAATTATTATAAGAAACTCTTT. This encodes CATWDWVNYYKKLF.

The chain links TRGV4 to TRGJ1 or TRGJ2. Matching the DNA to germline supplied the J gene, which TCRdb does not give. V lost 9 bases to trimming and J lost 9 bases; unmatched junction nucleotides: 8. Germline CDR1 reads EGSTGY; CDR2 reads YDSYTSSV. The CDR3 length is 10 residues. DNA of the CDR3: TGTGCCACCGTGGAGTTTAAGAAACTCTTT. This gives the protein CATVEFKKLF.

This clone is judged large. The chain has TRGV10 and TRGJ1 or TRGJ2. The J gene was not available in TCRdb and was assigned here by matching the DNA to germline segments. TRGV10 has ORF status, its function being uncertain. There are 17 residues in the CDR3. The V and J ends lost 10 bases and 0 bases, in that order; junction bases with no gene match: 19. The CDR3 protein is CAAYNEDGSENYYKKLF. For the CDR3, the DNA is TGTGCTGCGTACAATGAGGATGGGTCCGAGAATTATTATAAGAAACTCTTT.

This clone is medium-sized (0.01 to 0.1%). CDR3: CATWDGHSYKKLF. In DNA, the CDR3 is TGTGCCACCTGGGACGGGCACAGTTATAAGAAACTCTTT. The chain is built from TRGV2 and TRGJ1 or TRGJ2. No J segment appears in TCRdb, so it was assigned here by matching the sequence to germline. Germline V gene data show CDR1 as EGSNGY and CDR2 as YDSYNSKV. Germline trimming cut 0 bases from V and 6 bases from J; bases unmatched to any gene: 5. The CDR3 is 13 amino acids.

This clone is large by share. The DNA is omitted, as the CDR3 cannot be located on it reliably, and the CDR3 follows TCRdb's listing. No call exists for the J gene, whereas the V gene is TRGV11. TRGV11 has ORF status, its function being uncertain. Including both end residues, the CDR3 is 17 amino acids long. The CDR3 sequence is CTTVPAGSPSIYYKKLF.

J is TRGJP1 and V is TRGV8. Here the J gene came from matching the DNA to germline, since TCRdb omits it. CDR1 VENAVY and CDR2 YDSYNSRV come from the germline V gene. The CDR3 spans 14 residues. V lost 2 bases, J lost 6 bases, and 6 bases stayed unmatched. As DNA, the CDR3 is TGTGCCACCTGGGATAACCCTTCTGGTTGGTTCAAGATATTT. Amino acids: CATWDNPSGWFKIF.

This clone is labeled as medium-sized (0.01 to 0.1%). The rearrangement links TRGV10 to TRGJ1 or TRGJ2. Because TCRdb records no J gene, it was assigned here through a match of the DNA to germline. TRGV10 falls under the ORF class, with uncertain function. This CDR3 has 10 residues. The CDR3 DNA reads as TGTGCAACAGACGACCTTAAGAAACTCTTT. Protein: CATDDLKKLF.

This clone is categorized as medium-sized (0.01 to 0.1%). The V call is TRGV4, the J call TRGJ1 or TRGJ2. The J gene, absent from TCRdb, was called here by matching the DNA to germline. CDR1 and CDR2 from the germline V gene are EGSTGY and YDSYTSSV. The ends lost 2 bases at V and 5 bases at J; junction bases unmatched: 3. The CDR3 sequence is 12 residues long. CDR3: CATWDAHYKKLF. The CDR3 nucleotides read TGTGCCACCTGGGATGCCCATTATAAGAAACTCTTT.

This clone is labeled medium-sized. The J gene has no call, while the V gene is TRGV9. The CDR3 contains 10 residues. Per germline, CDR1 GITISATS and CDR2 ISYDGTV (reference sequence). The CDR3 bases are TGTGCCTTGTGGGAGGTGTGGGAACTCTTT. Its translation: CALWEVWELF.

This clone was counted only a few times. The rearrangement joins TRGV5 to TRGJ1 or TRGJ2. TCRdb records no J gene; here it was assigned by comparing the DNA to germline. Germline CDR1 is VINAFY and CDR2 is YDVSNSKD. The trim removed 0 bases at V and 11 bases at J, leaving 19 bases unmatched. The CDR3 consists of 16 residues. The CDR3 reads CATWDRRQCGNEEKLF. For the CDR3, the DNA is TGTGCCACCTGGGACAGGCGACAGTGTGGGAACGAGGAGAAACTCTTT.

In the case of this clone: Other DNA sequences in this specimen translate into the identical CDR3. This chain links TRGV2 with TRGJ1 or TRGJ2. TCRdb gives no J gene; it was assigned here by matching the DNA to germline. The V and J ends lost 0 bases and 4 bases, in that order; junction bases with no gene match: 6. This CDR3 comprises 14 residues. Germline assignment: CDR1 EGSNGY and CDR2 YDSYNSKV. The DNA for the CDR3 is TGTGCCACCTGGGACGGGCGAGGGTATTATAAGAAACTCTTT. Protein sequence: CATWDGRGYYKKLF.

This clone qualifies as medium-sized (0.01 to 0.1%). This CDR3 reads CAAWPNYYKKLF. CDR3 DNA: TGTGCTGCGTGGCCAAATTATTATAAGAAACTCTTT. The J gene is TRGJ1 or TRGJ2, the V gene TRGV10. TCRdb supplies no J gene; here it was assigned by aligning the nucleotide sequence to germline. TRGV10 is noted as an ORF with a role that remains uncertain. The ends lost 8 bases at V and 1 base at J; junction bases unmatched: 3. The CDR3 contains 12 residues.

This clone is labeled large (0.1 to 1%). The V gene is TRGV10, the J gene TRGJ1 or TRGJ2. Here the J gene was assigned by germline matching of the DNA, as TCRdb has none. TRGV10 is given ORF status, its function remaining uncertain. The CDR3 extends over 12 amino acids. V lost 8 bases to trimming and J lost 3 bases; unmatched junction nucleotides: 5. The CDR3: CAAWVPYYKKLF. The CDR3 DNA follows: TGTGCTGCGTGGGTCCCTTATTATAAGAAACTCTTT.

The V gene is uncalled and the J gene is TRGJ1 or TRGJ2. The CDR3 is made up of 11 amino acids. CDR3 loop: CACWICYKKLF. DNA for the CDR3: TGTGCCTGCTGGATTTGTTATAAGAAACTCTTT.

This clone is labeled large. The chain has TRGV3 and TRGJP2. Here the J gene came from matching the DNA to germline, since TCRdb omits it. There are 15 residues in the CDR3. V shed 0 bases and J 8 bases; nucleotides not matched to a gene: 9. CDR1 is VTNTFY, CDR2 YDVSTARD, per germline (reference sequence). The DNA for the CDR3 is TGTGCCACCTGGGACAGGCCCCGCGGCGATTGGATCAAGACGTTT. It translates to CATWDRPRGDWIKTF.

This clone is large. The CDR3 region has the DNA TGTGCTGCGTGGGATTACACCGATTATTATAAGAAACTCTTT. Residues: CAAWDYTDYYKKLF. J is TRGJ1 or TRGJ2 and V is TRGV10. Germline matching of the DNA provided the J gene here, since TCRdb leaves it blank. TRGV10 is an ORF, and what it does is uncertain. V gave up 8 bases and J gave up 2 bases; unmatched junction bases: 10. The CDR3 is made up of 14 amino acids.

With respect to this clone: The limits of the CDR3 on the DNA are not certain, so only TCRdb's listed CDR3 is given. The V segment is TRGV9, and no J call was made. Inclusive of both ends, the CDR3 amounts to 15 amino acids. CDR1 and CDR2 from the germline V gene are GITISATS and ISYDGTV (reference sequence). CDR3 region: CALWGGNSLAVEQHF.

The rearrangement joins TRGV5P to TRGJ1 or TRGJ2. The J gene is absent in TCRdb and was assigned here via DNA matching to germline. TRGV5P is flagged as a pseudogene. The CDR3 extends over 14 amino acids. CDR3 nucleotides: TGTGCCACCTGGGGCAGCCACTATTATTATAAGAAACTCTTT. It is translated as CATWGSHYYYKKLF.

Details on this clone: The protein held in TCRdb is that of a much larger clone and does not match this DNA's translation at residue 10, likely because of a read error; the protein shown is translated from the DNA. V is TRGV5 and J is TRGJP1. Assignment of the J gene here rests on matching the DNA to germline, because TCRdb gives none. The germline V gene encodes CDR1 VINAFY and CDR2 YDVSNSKD. The CDR3 totals 15 residues. The CDR3 DNA reads TGTGCCACCTGGGACAGGCTGGTCACTGTTTGGTTCAAGATATTT. The encoded protein is CATWDRLVTVWFKIF.

By share, this clone ranks as medium-sized. The V gene corresponds to TRGV3; no J gene was called. CDR1 and CDR2 (germline): VTNTFY, YDVSTARD (reference sequence). There are 10 residues in the CDR3. The CDR3: CATWLWGELF. The CDR3, as DNA: TGTGCCACCTGGCTATGGGGAGAACTCTTT.